Listed here is a single TCR beta chain. This specimen belongs to a study of control samples from healthy donors and cancer patients. The table came from immunoSEQ multiplex PCR; TCRdb's copy has only in-frame clones and leaves some out. The sample consists of 98,000 or so clones, around 80% of them appearing once. Germline assignment: CDR1 MNHEY and CDR2 SVGEGT. V was trimmed by 4 bases and J by 6 bases, leaving 13 bases between them. The CDR3 has 14 amino acids. The clonotype originates from a man aged 55 to 70 in good health. The V and J genes are TRBV6-2 or TRBV6-3 and TRBJ2-1, with D unresolved. What was sequenced was blood. CDR3 DNA sequence: TGTGCCAGCAGTTTTGCCGTGGTGGGCAATGAGCAGTTCTTC. As protein: CASSFAVVGNEQFF.